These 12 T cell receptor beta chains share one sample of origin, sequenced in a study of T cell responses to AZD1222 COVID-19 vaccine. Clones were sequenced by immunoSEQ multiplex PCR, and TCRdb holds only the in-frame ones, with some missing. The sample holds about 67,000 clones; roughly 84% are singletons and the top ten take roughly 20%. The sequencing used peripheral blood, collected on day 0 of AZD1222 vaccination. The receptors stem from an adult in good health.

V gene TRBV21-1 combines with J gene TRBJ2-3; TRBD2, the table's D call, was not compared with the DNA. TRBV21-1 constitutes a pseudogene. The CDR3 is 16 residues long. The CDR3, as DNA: TGTGCCAGCAGCAATGGCCGACTAGCCAGCACAGATACGCAGTATTTT. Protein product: CASSNGRLASTDTQYF.

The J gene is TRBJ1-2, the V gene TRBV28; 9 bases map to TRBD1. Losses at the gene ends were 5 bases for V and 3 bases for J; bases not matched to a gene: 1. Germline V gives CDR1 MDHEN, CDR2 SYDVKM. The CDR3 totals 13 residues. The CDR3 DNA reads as TGTGCCAGCAGTCGGGACAGGGACTATGGCTACACCTTC. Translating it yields CASSRDRDYGYTF.

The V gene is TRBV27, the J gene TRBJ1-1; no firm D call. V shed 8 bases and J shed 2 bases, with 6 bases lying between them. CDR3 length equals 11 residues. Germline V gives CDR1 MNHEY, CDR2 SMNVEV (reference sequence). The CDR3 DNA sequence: TGTGCCAGCCGAAGAAACACTGAAGCTTTCTTT. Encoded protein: CASRRNTEAFF.

The CDR3 region is CAWSLQVYEQYF. CDR3 nucleotides: TGTGCCTGGAGTCTACAGGTTTACGAGCAGTACTTC. The chain couples TRBV30 to TRBJ2-7; D possibly corresponds to TRBD1 (5 bases). V was shortened by 2 bases and J by 4 bases, with 9 bases between the two germline ends. The germline V gene has CDR1 GTSNPN and CDR2 SVGIG (reference sequence). CDR3 length: 12 amino acids.

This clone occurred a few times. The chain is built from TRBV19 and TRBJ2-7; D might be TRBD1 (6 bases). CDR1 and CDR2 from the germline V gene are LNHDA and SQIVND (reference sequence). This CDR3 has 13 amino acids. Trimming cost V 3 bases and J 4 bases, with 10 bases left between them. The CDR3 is CASSMGHLYEQYF. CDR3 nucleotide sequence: TGTGCCAGTAGTATGGGACATTTGTACGAGCAGTACTTC.

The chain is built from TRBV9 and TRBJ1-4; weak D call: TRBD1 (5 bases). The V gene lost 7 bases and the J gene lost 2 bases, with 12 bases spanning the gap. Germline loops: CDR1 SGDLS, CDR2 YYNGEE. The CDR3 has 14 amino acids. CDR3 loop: CASSSGTTNEKLFF. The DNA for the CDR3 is TGTGCCAGCTCTTCAGGGACCACTAATGAAAAACTGTTTTTT.

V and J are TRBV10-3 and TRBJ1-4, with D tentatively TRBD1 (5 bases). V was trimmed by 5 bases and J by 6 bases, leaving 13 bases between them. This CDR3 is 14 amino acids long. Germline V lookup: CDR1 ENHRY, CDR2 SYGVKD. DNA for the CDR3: TGTGCCATCAGTCAAACAGGTCGCGATGAAAAACTGTTTTTT. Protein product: CAISQTGRDEKLFF.

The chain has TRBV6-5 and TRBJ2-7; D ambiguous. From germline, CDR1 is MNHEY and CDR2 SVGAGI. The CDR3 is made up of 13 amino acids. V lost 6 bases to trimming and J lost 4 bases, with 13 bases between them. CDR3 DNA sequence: TGTGCCAGCAGCAAAGACAAACAGTACGAGCAGTACTTC. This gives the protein CASSKDKQYEQYF.

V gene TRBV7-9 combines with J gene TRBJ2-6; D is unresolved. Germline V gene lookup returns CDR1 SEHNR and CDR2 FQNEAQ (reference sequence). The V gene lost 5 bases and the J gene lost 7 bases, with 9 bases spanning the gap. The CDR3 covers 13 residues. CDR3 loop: CASSHTAANVLTF. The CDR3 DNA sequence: TGTGCCAGCAGCCATACCGCCGCCAACGTCCTGACTTTC.

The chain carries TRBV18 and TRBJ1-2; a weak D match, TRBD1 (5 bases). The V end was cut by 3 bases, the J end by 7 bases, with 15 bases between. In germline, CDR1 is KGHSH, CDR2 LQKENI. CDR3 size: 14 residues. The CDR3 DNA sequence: TGTGCCAGCTCACCGTCGAGTTGGGGCTCTGGCTACACCTTC. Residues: CASSPSSWGSGYTF.

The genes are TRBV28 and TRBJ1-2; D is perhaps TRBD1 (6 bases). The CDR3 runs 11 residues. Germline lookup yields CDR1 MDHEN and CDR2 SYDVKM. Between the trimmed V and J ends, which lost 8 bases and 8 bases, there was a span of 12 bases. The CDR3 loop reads CASEGGGGYTF. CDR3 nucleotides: TGTGCCAGCGAGGGTGGGGGCGGCTACACCTTC.

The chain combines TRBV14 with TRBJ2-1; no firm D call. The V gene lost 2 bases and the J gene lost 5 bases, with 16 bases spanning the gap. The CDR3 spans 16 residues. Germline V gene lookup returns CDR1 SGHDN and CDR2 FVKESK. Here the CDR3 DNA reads TGTGCCAGCAGCCAATCGCTGAGGAGTGGTAACAATGAGCAGTTCTTC. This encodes CASSQSLRSGNNEQFF.